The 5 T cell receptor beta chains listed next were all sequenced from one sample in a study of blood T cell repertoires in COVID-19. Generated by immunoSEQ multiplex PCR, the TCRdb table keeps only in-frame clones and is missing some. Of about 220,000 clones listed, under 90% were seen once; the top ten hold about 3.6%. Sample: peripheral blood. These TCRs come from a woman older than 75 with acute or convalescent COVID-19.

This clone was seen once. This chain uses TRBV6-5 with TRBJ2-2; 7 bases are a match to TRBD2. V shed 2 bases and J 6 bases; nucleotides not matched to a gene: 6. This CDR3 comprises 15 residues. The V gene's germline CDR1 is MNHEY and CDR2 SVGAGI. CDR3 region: CASSYQGLAAGELFF. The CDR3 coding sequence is TGTGCCAGCAGTTACCAGGGTCTAGCGGCCGGGGAGCTGTTTTTT.

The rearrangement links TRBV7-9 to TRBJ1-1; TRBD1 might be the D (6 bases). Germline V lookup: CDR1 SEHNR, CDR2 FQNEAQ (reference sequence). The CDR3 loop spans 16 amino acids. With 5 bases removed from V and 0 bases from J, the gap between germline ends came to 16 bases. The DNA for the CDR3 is TGTGCCAGCAGCCCTAGGGGGGGCAGTTTGAACACTGAAGCTTTCTTT. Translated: CASSPRGGSLNTEAFF.

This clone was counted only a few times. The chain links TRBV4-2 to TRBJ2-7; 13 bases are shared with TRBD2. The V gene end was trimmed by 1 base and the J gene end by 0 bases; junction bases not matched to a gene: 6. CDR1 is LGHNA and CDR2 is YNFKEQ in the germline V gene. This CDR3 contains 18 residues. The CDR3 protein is CASSQAAGLAGSSYEQYF. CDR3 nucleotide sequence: TGTGCCAGCAGCCAAGCCGCGGGACTAGCGGGGAGCTCCTACGAGCAGTACTTC.

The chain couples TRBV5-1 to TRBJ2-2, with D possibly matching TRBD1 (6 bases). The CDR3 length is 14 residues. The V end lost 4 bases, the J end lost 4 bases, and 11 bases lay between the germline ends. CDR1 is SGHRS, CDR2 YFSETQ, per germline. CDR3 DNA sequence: TGCGCCAGCAGCAAACTGGACAGCACCGGGGAGCTGTTTTTT. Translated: CASSKLDSTGELFF. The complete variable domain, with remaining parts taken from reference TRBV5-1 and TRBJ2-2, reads KAGVTQTPRYLIKTRGQQVTLSCSPISGHRSVSWYQQTPGQGLQFLFEYFSETQRNKGNFPGRFSGRQFSNSRSEMNVSTLELGDSALYLCASSKLDSTGELFFGEGSRLTVL.

CDR3 bases: TGCGCCAGCAGCTCGGGAGCACAAGGCACCGGGGAGCTGTTTTTT. Protein sequence: CASSSGAQGTGELFF. J is TRBJ2-2 and V is TRBV5-1; TRBD2 is a possible D gene (6 bases). This CDR3 has 15 residues. CDR1 is SGHRS and CDR2 is YFSETQ in the germline V gene. V gave up 3 bases and J gave up 4 bases, with 13 bases separating them. Variable domain in full (rest from reference TRBV5-1 and TRBJ2-2): KAGVTQTPRYLIKTRGQQVTLSCSPISGHRSVSWYQQTPGQGLQFLFEYFSETQRNKGNFPGRFSGRQFSNSRSEMNVSTLELGDSALYLCASSSGAQGTGELFFGEGSRLTVL.